The entry below describes one TCR beta chain. Antigen specificity is unknown. Each CDR3 protein is one row after TCRdb ran MiXCR on the 5' RACE reads. The table records 500,000 to 650,000 distinct CDR3 sequences, roughly a sixth of them present only once. This record belongs to a study of T cells after yellow fever vaccination. Overall study findings and caveats: Abundant clonotypes (contaminants from the bulk population) could be present in FACS-sorted repertoires. In post-booster samples, most primary-vaccination clones reappeared (approximately 95% CD4, about 91% CD8).

The V gene's germline CDR1 is MDHEN and CDR2 SYDVKM. The trim removed 1 base at V and 4 bases at J, leaving 4 bases unmatched. The CDR3 length is 15 residues. The chain recombines TRBV28 with TRBJ1-3; TRBD1 matches at 7 bases. The receptor was isolated from a man younger than 35 who received the YFV17D yellow fever vaccine. The sample consisted of PBMCs, taken about 5 days after the first yellow fever vaccination. The CDR3, as DNA: TGTGCCAGCAGTTTATCCAGGGGGTGGGGAAACACCATATATTTT. It codes for CASSLSRGWGNTIYF.